One T cell receptor (beta chain) is described in this entry. Eligibility required adulthood, ileal or ileocolonic Crohn's disease and indicated ileocolonic resection. The data stem from a study of T cell repertoires in ileal Crohn's disease. Only in-frame clones appear in the TCRdb table, and some are missing; sequencing was by immunoSEQ multiplex PCR. The repertoire has around 15,000 clones, about 75% of them found once; the top ten carry 5% to 6%. The source is an adult with Crohn's disease. Sequenced material: ileal tissue.

The CDR3 coding sequence is TGTGCCAGCAGCTTGGGACTAGCGGATCAAGAGACCCAGTACTTC. Protein sequence: CASSLGLADQETQYF. The rearrangement joins TRBV5-4 to TRBJ2-5; TRBD2 matches 9 bases. With 0 bases clipped from V and 2 bases from J, the junction kept 2 bases outside the gene matches. This CDR3 contains 15 residues. Germline V gene lookup returns CDR1 SGHNT and CDR2 YYREEE (reference sequence).